The clone carrying this T cell receptor (beta chain) was detected many times. Germline CDR1 reads LNHDA; CDR2 reads SQIVND (reference sequence). This CDR3 region has 12 residues. Trimming pared 6 bases from V and 5 bases from J, leaving 11 bases between. This entry comes from a study of shared clonotypes between healthy human individuals. The assay was carried out at the deep level. Template amounts of 300 to 350 ng DNA, tens of thousands of T cell genomes, were employed in unsorted PBMC replicate PCRs. Original analysis: Filtering was not the same, since immunoSEQ gave junction-only sequences without quality scores. The repertoire was sequenced with immunoSEQ multiplex PCR; TCRdb's copy has only in-frame clones and lacks some. V, J and clone size were drawn from that table, and D and trimming were deduced from the DNA. The sample lists over 95,000 clones; roughly half were seen once.

The sequence came from a woman aged 35 to 49 in good health. Some clones in this sample may be carry-over from other donors' samples. The sample was PBMCs. The J gene is TRBJ2-7, the V gene TRBV19; D ambiguous. The CDR3 DNA reads TGTGCCAGTAGCCACGGCGGAGACGAGCAGTACTTC. Its translation: CASSHGGDEQYF.